Listed here is a single TCR beta chain. The CDR3 runs 15 residues. Trimming removed 6 bases at V and 4 bases at J, with 13 bases between. Germline CDR1 MNHEY, CDR2 SMNVEV (reference sequence). The data derive from a study of blood T cell repertoires in COVID-19. Study overall: In Cohort 3, a recovered donor had either two negative PCRs, clearance, or symptom resolution.

Source study methods: Using reference gene primer amplification, nucleated cell counts were estimated. Clones were read by immunoSEQ multiplex PCR, and TCRdb kept only the in-frame ones, dropping some. The DNA was the basis for D and trimming; V, J and clone size are from that table. This table has hundreds of thousands of clones, about 89% appearing once. Those enrolled, adults aged roughly 18 to 100 years, came from about two dozen US areas. The V and J genes are TRBV27 and TRBJ2-6; TRBD2 might be the D (6 bases). This clonotype was sampled from a man aged 35 to 55 in a cohort exposed to, infected with or recovered from COVID-19 (not recorded which). The sequenced sample consisted of PBMCs or T cells enriched from blood (not recorded which). The CDR3 reads CASRTLAQGANVLTF. The CDR3 bases are TGTGCCAGCAGAACCCTAGCGCAAGGGGCCAACGTCCTGACTTTC. Combining the CDR3 with reference TRBV27 and TRBJ2-6 gives the whole variable domain EAQVTQNPRYLITVTGKKLTVTCSQNMNHEYMSWYRQDPGLGLRQIYYSMNVEVTDKGDVPEGYKVSRKEKRNFPLILESPSPNQTSLYFCASRTLAQGANVLTFGAGSRLTVL.